This TCR beta chain derives from a study of cytomegalovirus exposure and HLA in healthy donors. Across the study: The early release's HLA-typed donors yielded 70 million to 85 million unique TCRs. Points from the study as a whole: In a later analysis, HLA-C alleles had the fewest associated TCRs, DRB1 alleles the most. In an earlier analysis, about 90% or about 30%: the productive usage of most TCR beta V segments. It is likely that the observed cluster of highly shared sequence variants was a sequencing artifact.

In the PCR, 60 Vbeta and 13 Jbeta primers were used. Libraries were prepared by immunoSEQ multiplex PCR; TCRdb keeps only in-frame clonotypes and omits some of them. The sample lists under 200,000 clones, 65% to 80% occurring once. This CDR3 contains 15 residues. Germline V gene lookup returns CDR1 MNHNS and CDR2 SASEGT. Trimming left V 1 base short and J 4 bases short, with 13 bases between. This clone occurred once. Its matching antigen is unknown. The TCR originated in a woman between 45 and 60 years old in good health and CMV-seropositive. The V call is TRBV6-1, the J call TRBJ1-2; tentatively, D is TRBD1 (5 bases). What was sequenced was PBMCs. The CDR3 coding sequence is TGTGCCAGCAGTGAAGGGGGACTACTCCTCTATGGCTACACCTTC. It yields the protein CASSEGGLLLYGYTF.